Sequencing of this T cell receptor beta chain was carried out in a study of blood T cell repertoires in COVID-19. Study as a whole: Samples came from the United States, Italy and Spain, spanning acute and convalescent COVID-19.

The CDR3 is made up of 15 amino acids. Trimming took 1 base from V and 4 from J; bases not matched to a gene: 4. CDR1 is LGHDT and CDR2 is YNNKEL in the germline V gene (reference sequence). Sequencing used immunoSEQ multiplex PCR; TCRdb keeps in-frame clones, though not all of them. The sample has approximately 220,000 clones, 80% to 90% seen once. Adults between about 18 and 95 years of age took part from 24 US areas. Material: PBMCs or T cells enriched from blood (not recorded which). V is TRBV3-1 (or the pseudogene TRBV3-2) and J is TRBJ2-3; 8 nucleotides match TRBD2. The sequence derives from a woman aged 18-29 years in a cohort exposed to, infected with or recovered from COVID-19 (not recorded which). DNA for the CDR3: TGTGCCAGCAGCCAAGGGGGAGCGGGAGCAGATACGCAGTATTTT. It is translated as CASSQGGAGADTQYF.